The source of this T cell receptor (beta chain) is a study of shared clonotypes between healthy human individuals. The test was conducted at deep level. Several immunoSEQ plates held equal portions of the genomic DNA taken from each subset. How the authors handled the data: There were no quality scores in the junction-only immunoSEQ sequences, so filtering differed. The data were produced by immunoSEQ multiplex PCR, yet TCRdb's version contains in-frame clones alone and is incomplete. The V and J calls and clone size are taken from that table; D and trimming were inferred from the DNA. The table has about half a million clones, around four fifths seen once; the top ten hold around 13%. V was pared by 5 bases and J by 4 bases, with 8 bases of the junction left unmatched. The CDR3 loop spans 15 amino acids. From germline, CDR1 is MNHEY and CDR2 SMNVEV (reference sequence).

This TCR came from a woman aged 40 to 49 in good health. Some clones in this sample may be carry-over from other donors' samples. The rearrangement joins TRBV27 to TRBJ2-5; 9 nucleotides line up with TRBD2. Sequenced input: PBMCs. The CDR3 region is CASSPLAGMRETQYF. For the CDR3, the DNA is TGTGCCAGCAGTCCTCTAGCGGGAATGAGAGAGACCCAGTACTTC.